What follows are 17 T cell receptor beta chains derived from one specimen sequenced in a study of human T cells and chemical hapten exposure. Specified time point: pre-sensitization, week 0. Treatment specified: therapeutic diphenylcyclopropenone sensitization with weekly scalp DPC. Using its own MiXCR run on the RACE reads, TCRdb lists one record per CDR3 protein. The sample yields fewer than 70,000 distinct CDR3 sequences, roughly 9.7% seen once. The sequences come from whole blood, collected in connection with sensitization to the hapten diphenylcyclopropenone (DPC). These receptors were obtained from a woman between 50 and 59 years old with alopecia areata. Some clones in this sample may be carry-over from other donors' samples.

This clonotype was detected only a few times. The chain links TRBV5-6 to TRBJ1-6; 9 nucleotides match TRBD1. Germline CDR1 and CDR2: SGHDT and YYEEEE. The CDR3 totals 15 residues. V was clipped by 3 bases and J by 7 bases; unmatched bases: 5. Written as DNA, the CDR3 is TGTGCCAGCAGCTGGGGACAGGGCCTAAATTCACCCCTCCACTTT. Its protein product is CASSWGQGLNSPLHF.

In its sample, this clonotype was seen a few times. The genes are TRBV9 and TRBJ1-3, with a tentative D call TRBD1 (5 bases). Germline V gene lookup returns CDR1 SGDLS and CDR2 YYNGEE. The CDR3 contains 14 residues. V was pared by 0 bases and J by 3 bases, with 7 bases between. The CDR3 loop is CASSVGGFGNTIYF. The CDR3 region has the DNA TGTGCCAGCAGCGTAGGGGGCTTTGGAAACACCATATATTTT.

This clonotype was counted at least ten times. The chain joins TRBV20-1 to TRBJ1-1; D not certain. The germline V gene encodes CDR1 DFQATT and CDR2 SNEGSKA (reference sequence). Trimming left V 6 bases short and J 4 bases short, with 15 bases between. The CDR3 is made up of 13 amino acids. The CDR3 DNA reads as TGCAGTGCAACTCTAAGACCGGCCACTGAAGCTTTCTTT. Encoded protein: CSATLRPATEAFF.

The chain has TRBV18 and TRBJ2-1, with 10 positions matching TRBD2. The CDR3 runs to 19 residues. Germline CDR1 KGHSH, CDR2 LQKENI. The junction had 14 bases not matched to a gene; V was cut back by 6 bases and J by 0 bases. The CDR3 loop reads CASSTGLSAGGSSYNEQFF. Here the CDR3 DNA reads TGTGCCAGCTCGACGGGACTTTCAGCGGGGGGGAGCTCCTACAATGAGCAGTTCTTC.

This clonotype came up many times. V and J are TRBV30 and TRBJ2-1, with a possible D match to TRBD1 (6 bases). CDR1 and CDR2 from the germline V gene are GTSNPN and SVGIG (reference sequence). The CDR3 contains 16 residues. Deletions cut 3 bases from V and 2 bases from J, with 17 bases between. As DNA, the CDR3 is TGTGCCTGGAGCGACGCAGGGGTAAGGGCCTACAATGAGCAGTTCTTC. Amino acids: CAWSDAGVRAYNEQFF.

This clonotype was seen at least ten times. The chain employs TRBV9 and TRBJ1-6, with D possibly TRBD1 on 6 matching bases. CDR1 and CDR2 from the germline V gene are SGDLS and YYNGEE. Trimming took off 6 bases at V and 8 bases at J, with 15 bases between the two ends. The CDR3 has 14 residues. CDR3 sequence: CASKEGVEYSPLHF. In DNA form, the CDR3 reads TGTGCCAGCAAAGAGGGGGTTGAATATTCACCCCTCCACTTT.

The chain joins TRBV6-2 or TRBV6-3 to TRBJ1-5, with D perhaps TRBD1 (5 bases). Germline CDR1 MNHEY, CDR2 SVGEGT. V lost 4 bases to trimming and J lost 5 bases, with 12 bases between them. The CDR3 is 14 amino acids. This CDR3 reads CASSFRDAYQPQHF. The CDR3 DNA follows: TGTGCCAGCAGTTTCCGGGACGCTTATCAGCCCCAGCATTTT.

This clonotype was recorded a few times. The chain carries TRBV7-6 and TRBJ2-1, with TRBD2 identical over 11 bases. The CDR3 has 16 amino acids. Germline CDR1 reads SGHVS; CDR2 reads FNYEAQ. V gave up 4 bases and J gave up 8 bases; unmatched junction bases: 10. The CDR3 here is CASSSIAGGPGYEQFF. The CDR3 DNA is TGTGCCAGCAGCTCAATAGCGGGAGGGCCCGGTTATGAGCAGTTCTTC.

Many counts were recorded for this clonotype. The chain carries TRBV6-2 or TRBV6-3 and TRBJ1-4; 9 bases fit TRBD1. The germline gives CDR1 MNHEY, CDR2 SVGEGT. The J segment lost 7 bases and the V segment lost 5 bases, leaving 5 bases of the junction unmatched. CDR3 size: 14 residues. The DNA of the CDR3 is TGTGCCAGCAGTCTACAGGGGGCGCGTGAAAAACTGTTTTTT. This gives the protein CASSLQGAREKLFF.

This clonotype was detected only a few times. V usage is TRBV6-6 and J usage is TRBJ2-3; 12 bases match TRBD2. Unmatched junction bases numbered 7, after V lost 2 bases and J lost 1 base. This CDR3 is built from 18 residues. CDR1 is MNHNY, CDR2 SVGAGI, per germline (reference sequence). In DNA form, the CDR3 reads TGTGCCAGCAGTTACCCCTCTCCTAGCGGGGGGGGCACAGATACGCAGTATTTT. As protein: CASSYPSPSGGGTDTQYF.

This clonotype came up a few times. This chain links TRBV7-6 with TRBJ2-2, with 15 bases identical to TRBD2. The trim removed 5 bases at V and 7 bases at J, leaving 14 bases unmatched. The CDR3 covers 19 residues. The germline V gene has CDR1 SGHVS and CDR2 FNYEAQ. This CDR3 is CASSGPRTSGRAYVGELFF. CDR3 in DNA: TGTGCCAGCAGCGGACCAAGGACTAGCGGGAGGGCCTATGTCGGGGAGCTGTTTTTT.

This clonotype was seen many times. The chain employs TRBV23-1 and TRBJ1-4; the D gene is possibly TRBD1 (5 bases). TRBV23-1 is classed as an ORF, of uncertain function. V was clipped by 8 bases and J by 7 bases, with 20 bases between them. This CDR3 comprises 15 residues. The CDR3 protein is CASPPGPPGGEKLFF. CDR3 DNA sequence: TGCGCCAGCCCACCCGGACCTCCGGGGGGTGAAAAACTGTTTTTT.

The rearrangement uses TRBV28 and TRBJ1-1, with D perhaps TRBD1 (5 bases). V lost 11 bases to trimming and J lost 3 bases, with 22 bases between them. The germline V gene encodes CDR1 MDHEN and CDR2 SYDVKM. The CDR3 runs 15 residues. This CDR3 is CAPRADSRADTEAFF. Here the CDR3 DNA reads TGTGCCCCACGGGCGGATAGCAGGGCGGACACTGAAGCTTTCTTT.

Of note for this clonotype: A read error may account for a junction end that differs from germline. The chain links TRBV12-3 or TRBV12-4 to TRBJ1-3; D not certain. The CDR3 totals 15 residues. The CDR3 DNA sequence: TGTGTCAGCAGTTTAGGGCTAAACTCTGGAAACACCATATATTTT. As protein: CVSSLGLNSGNTIYF.

This chain uses TRBV29-1 with TRBJ1-1; D is unclear. This CDR3 is 13 amino acids long. Trimming took off 4 bases at V and 2 bases at J, with 11 bases between the two ends. Germline-derived CDR1 and CDR2 are SQVTM and ANQGSEA. CDR3 sequence (DNA): TGCAGCGTTGGCCGGACGGGTAACACTGAAGCTTTCTTT. It specifies CSVGRTGNTEAFF.

For the CDR3, the DNA is TGTGCCAGCAGCTACGAGGGGTACGGGTATGGCTACACCTTC. Translated, it gives CASSYEGYGYGYTF. V is TRBV6-2 or TRBV6-3 and J is TRBJ1-2; a possible D gene is TRBD1 (5 bases). The length of the CDR3 is 14 residues. The ends were cut back, 6 bases at V and 5 bases at J, with 16 bases in the middle. Germline V lookup: CDR1 MNHEY, CDR2 SVGEGT.

This clonotype was counted many times. The chain uses TRBV7-9 and TRBJ2-6; 8 nucleotides agree with TRBD2. In germline, CDR1 is SEHNR, CDR2 FQNEAQ (reference sequence). V was pared by 5 bases and J by 2 bases, with 11 bases of the junction left unmatched. This CDR3 spans 18 amino acids. CDR3 bases: TGTGCCAGCAGCCCAACCTCTGCGGGAGGAACTGGGGCCAACGTCCTGACTTTC. It codes for CASSPTSAGGTGANVLTF.